The rows below give T cell receptor beta chains drawn from one sample of a study of OX40 agonist ivuxolimab in advanced cancers. Sequencing was performed with immunoSEQ multiplex PCR; in TCRdb, only in-frame clones are kept and a portion is missing. The sample has around 73,000 clones; 85% to 90% are singletons. Sequencing used CD4+ or CD8+ T cells sorted from blood, obtained in a trial of the OX40 agonist ivuxolimab. Receptors originate from an adult with an advanced solid tumor such as melanoma, head and neck, liver or kidney cancer. Both conserved end residues are part of each CDR3.

CDR3 | J | V | length
CASKLGLAGGLETQYF | TRBJ2-5 | TRBV2 | 16
CASTSFANHSRLGYTF | TRBJ1-2 | TRBV5-4 | 16
CASSRRAPVGIADNEQFF | TRBJ2-1 | TRBV6-4 | 18
CASSPPGGLGETQYF | TRBJ2-5 | TRBV18 | 15
CASSPGDRVGELFF | TRBJ2-2 | TRBV7-7 | 14
CASSDTRVPYNEQFF | TRBJ2-1 | TRBV10-1 | 15
CASSYSKALYGYTF | TRBJ1-2 | TRBV6-5 | 14
CASSEFPGYQPQHF | TRBJ1-5 | TRBV6-1 | 14
CASSPPGAGGPPGTDTQYF | TRBJ2-3 | TRBV27 | 19
CATSAVDLAKNIQYF | TRBJ2-4 | TRBV15 | 15
CASSQDPRGDHYGYTF | TRBJ1-2 | TRBV4-2 | 16
CASSTERTGLNGYTF | TRBJ1-2 | TRBV5-4 | 15
CASRRATVNTEAFF | TRBJ1-1 | TRBV4-1 | 14
CASSANPRRAGYEQYF | . | TRBV5-5 | 16
CAWSGQERETQYF | TRBJ2-5 | TRBV30 | 13
CASSPIVGTNEKLFF | TRBJ1-4 | TRBV18 | 15
CASSLAFNEQFF | TRBJ2-1 | TRBV7-9 | 12
CASSLGAKGRNTIYF | TRBJ1-3 | TRBV11-2 | 15
CASSLAGVSGGYTF | TRBJ1-2 | TRBV27 | 14
CASSKYEQYF | TRBJ2-7 | TRBV21-1 | 10
CASSIGGGMNTEAFF | TRBJ1-1 | TRBV19 | 15
CASSIDRGENTEAFF | TRBJ1-1 | TRBV19 | 15
CASSTSGLETQYF | TRBJ2-5 | TRBV9 | 13
CASTRGGIVNEQYF | TRBJ2-7 | TRBV11-2 | 14
CAITPGQGAGEQYF | TRBJ2-7 | TRBV10-3 | 14
CASRRESVADTQYF | TRBJ2-3 | TRBV6-1 | 14
CASSQGRPSYEQYF | TRBJ2-7 | TRBV28 | 14
CASSESVGGELFF | TRBJ2-2 | TRBV25-1 | 13
CASSLGAPGELFF | TRBJ2-2 | TRBV11-3 | 13
CASRLGLAGTYEQYF | TRBJ2-7 | TRBV12-2 | 15
CASSSSGIGNTIYF | TRBJ1-3 | TRBV11-2 | 14
CASSYSSGHGYTF | TRBJ1-2 | TRBV6-5 | 13
CAWRPGLDNNEQYF | TRBJ2-7 | TRBV30 | 14
CASSFSRGLQPQHF | TRBJ1-5 | TRBV6-5 | 14
CASSARSGTGGHGYTF | TRBJ1-2 | TRBV6-1 | 16
CASRQETQYF | TRBJ2-5 | TRBV2 | 10
CAWSRLHNYGYTF | TRBJ1-2 | TRBV30 | 13
CASSSSSYEQYF | TRBJ2-7 | TRBV10-1 | 12
CASSFLAGGVTDTQYF | TRBJ2-3 | TRBV11-2 | 16
CASSFSQRYQPQHF | TRBJ1-5 | TRBV28 | 14
CASEYHNEQFF | TRBJ2-1 | TRBV2 | 11
CASSIGLGDYGYTF | TRBJ1-2 | TRBV19 | 14
CASSAVGGSTEAFF | TRBJ1-1 | TRBV6-4 | 14
CASSGGQWEREGRDTQYF | TRBJ2-3 | TRBV2 | 18
CSGADLPDYEQYF | TRBJ2-7 | TRBV29-1 | 13
CASSSGRANYGYTF | TRBJ1-2 | TRBV6-5 | 14
CAISEEGNTIYF | TRBJ1-3 | TRBV10-3 | 12
CASSKGKGQGGQETQYF | TRBJ2-5 | TRBV21-1 | 17
CASSPGIRNQPQHF | TRBJ1-5 | TRBV28 | 14
CAWREDSYNSPLHF | TRBJ1-6 | TRBV30 | 14
CASSSSPYNEQFF | TRBJ2-1 | TRBV5-5 | 13
CASTPSTAGAYNEQFF | TRBJ2-1 | TRBV27 | 16
CAISEASGGGTDTQYF | TRBJ2-3 | TRBV10-3 | 16
CASSWTTGWTGELFF | TRBJ2-2 | TRBV5-1 | 15
CASRTSGILRNEQFF | TRBJ2-1 | TRBV7-8 | 15
CASSEYGTTRTDTQYF | TRBJ2-3 | TRBV25-1 | 16
CASSSTGNEKLFF | TRBJ1-4 | TRBV7-8 | 13
CASSPLGQGAYNEQFF | TRBJ2-1 | TRBV6-6 | 16
CASSRIDRVNEKLFF | TRBJ1-4 | TRBV27 | 15